A selection of T cell receptor beta chains follows, all from one sample in a study of blood T cell repertoires in COVID-19. Measured with immunoSEQ multiplex PCR; TCRdb has only the in-frame clones, and not every one. The profile shows approximately 170,000 clones, about 86% of them singletons. What was sequenced was peripheral blood. These receptors were taken from a woman in her seventies who had recovered from COVID-19. CDR3s include the opening cysteine and the closing phenylalanine or tryptophan. Each record gives: CDR3 protein, CDR3 DNA, V gene, clone size, J gene, D gene. A D gene is named only where the DNA matches it firmly. Clone size is not always given. Where it is, it says once, few, many or a class for expanded clones.

CASSPPGERAEKLFF | TGTGCCAGCTCACCTCCGGGGGAGCGGGCTGAAAAACTGTTTTTT | TRBV18 | . | TRBJ1-4 | .
CASSFPAGANTGELFF | TGTGCCAGCAGTTTCCCGGCCGGAGCGAACACCGGGGAGCTGTTTTTT | TRBV27 | . | TRBJ2-2 | .
CASRKLAGEGEETQYF | TGTGCCAGCAGGAAGTTAGCGGGAGAGGGGGAAGAGACCCAGTACTTC | TRBV2 | . | TRBJ2-5 | TRBD2
CATSRQGAYSPLHF | TGTGCCACCAGCAGACAGGGGGCTTATTCACCCCTCCACTTT | TRBV15 | . | TRBJ1-6 | TRBD1
CASSPGSRGRETQYF | TGTGCCAGCAGCCCCGGTTCCAGGGGCCGGGAGACCCAGTACTTC | TRBV14 | . | TRBJ2-5 | .
CASSLGGWEKLFF | TGTGCCAGCAGCTTAGGTGGCTGGGAAAAACTGTTTTTT | TRBV7-2 | . | TRBJ1-4 | .
CASLESSGNTIYF | TGTGCCAGCCTTGAGAGCTCTGGAAACACCATATATTTT | TRBV25-1 | . | TRBJ1-3 | .
CASSLSVQLEAFF | TGTGCCAGCAGTTTATCGGTACAGCTCGAAGCTTTCTTT | TRBV28 | . | TRBJ1-1 | .
CSVEDGGGGSGNTIYF | TGCAGCGTTGAAGACGGTGGGGGGGGCTCTGGAAACACCATATATTTT | TRBV29-1 | . | TRBJ1-3 | .
CASSLLGPNYGYTF | TGTGCCAGCAGTTTATTGGGCCCCAACTATGGCTACACCTTC | TRBV28 | few | TRBJ1-2 | .
CASSSYRGPIYF | TGTGCCAGCAGCAGCTACAGGGGGCCCATATATTTT | TRBV5-4 | . | TRBJ1-3 | TRBD1
CASSHLPPVAGGTSYEQYF | TGCGCCAGCAGCCACCTCCCCCCGGTAGCGGGAGGAACCTCCTACGAGCAGTACTTC | TRBV4-1 | . | TRBJ2-7 | TRBD2
CASSQGLAGAYEQYF | TGTGCCAGCAGCCAGGGACTAGCGGGGGCCTACGAGCAGTACTTC | TRBV9 | . | TRBJ2-7 | TRBD2
CASLGPGRNTIYF | TGTGCCAGCTTGGGGCCCGGGAGGAACACCATATATTTT | TRBV2 | . | TRBJ1-3 | .
CASTDRTGIYEQYF | TGTGCCAGCACCGATAGGACAGGGATCTACGAGCAGTACTTC | TRBV7-9 | . | TRBJ2-7 | TRBD1
CASSPEPPGLGLNHEQFF | TGTGCCAGCAGCCCAGAGCCTCCGGGACTAGGCTTGAACCATGAGCAGTTCTTC | TRBV7-3 | . | TRBJ2-1 | TRBD2
CASSLALTSGSMGTDTQYF | TGTGCCAGCAGCTTAGCGCTAACTAGCGGGAGTATGGGGACAGATACGCAGTATTTT | TRBV7-2 | . | TRBJ2-3 | TRBD2
CATATSGGPTDTQYF | TGTGCCACCGCGACTAGCGGGGGGCCCACAGATACGCAGTATTTT | TRBV24-1 | . | TRBJ2-3 | TRBD2
CASSLGGSRNTGELFF | TGTGCCAGCAGCTTAGGCGGCTCCCGGAACACCGGGGAGCTGTTTTTT | TRBV7-2 | . | TRBJ2-2 | .
CAISDARAGNTIYF | TGTGCCATCAGTGACGCCAGGGCTGGAAACACCATATATTTT | TRBV10-3 | once | TRBJ1-3 | .
CASSLEGGNQPQHF | TGCGCCAGCAGCTTGGAGGGGGGCAATCAGCCCCAGCATTTT | TRBV5-1 | . | TRBJ1-5 | .
CASSPTSGRPSEQYF | TGTGCCAGCAGCCCTACTAGCGGGAGGCCCTCCGAGCAGTACTTC | TRBV7-2 | once | TRBJ2-7 | TRBD2
CASSPADRAYTF | TGTGCCAGCAGCCCCGCGGACAGGGCCTACACCTTC | TRBV6-5 | . | TRBJ1-2 | TRBD1
CASSRGGTEETQYF | TGTGCCAGCAGCCGTGGAGGGACTGAAGAGACCCAGTACTTC | TRBV28 | . | TRBJ2-5 | .
CASSQIRRGTEAFF | TGCGCCAGCAGCCAAATCCGGCGGGGTACTGAAGCTTTCTTT | TRBV4-1 | . | TRBJ1-1 | .
CASSPRTGPYEQYF | TGTGCCAGCAGTCCCCGGACAGGGCCCTACGAGCAGTACTTC | TRBV6-5 | . | TRBJ2-7 | TRBD1
CASSYIGSGTEAFF | TGTGCCAGCAGTTACATAGGGAGCGGCACTGAAGCTTTCTTT | TRBV6-5 | . | TRBJ1-1 | .
CASSQDRAGGVGSPLHF | TGCGCCAGCAGCCAAGATCGGGCAGGGGGCGTTGGGTCACCCCTCCACTTT | TRBV4-3 | . | TRBJ1-6 | TRBD1
CASSPPQKTDTQYF | TGTGCCAGCAGCCCGCCCCAGAAAACAGATACGCAGTATTTT | TRBV5-4 | . | TRBJ2-3 | .
CASSPQGQGRSYEQYF | TGTGCCAGCAGTCCCCAGGGACAGGGGCGTTCCTACGAGCAGTACTTC | TRBV6-2/TRBV6-3 | . | TRBJ2-7 | TRBD1
CASSLEGADGYTF | TGTGCCAGCAGCTTAGAGGGGGCAGATGGCTACACCTTC | TRBV7-6 | . | TRBJ1-2 | TRBD1